The rows below give T cell receptor beta chains drawn from one sample of a study of T cell repertoires in cytomegalovirus infection. TCRdb re-derived calls from the reads in MiXCR, one entry per CDR3 protein. The repertoire holds 300,000 to 400,000 distinct CDR3 sequences, with 18% as singletons. The sequenced sample was PBMCs. These receptors were obtained from a human donor in good health (CMV status not recorded). Some clones in this sample may be carry-over from other donors' samples. Each CDR3 is given with its conserved first and last residue. D genes are given only for firm matches. Some rows mark clone size as missing; the rest say once, few, many or name a class of expanded clone.

J gene: TRBJ1-1
clone size: .
V gene: TRBV2
D gene: .
CDR3 protein: CASLASRNTEAFF
CDR3 DNA: TGTGCCAGCCTGGCCTCAAGAAACACTGAAGCTTTCTTT

J gene: TRBJ2-3
clone size: few
V gene: TRBV6-6
D gene: .
CDR3 protein: CASSYGWTKLDTQYF
CDR3 DNA: TGTGCCAGCAGTTACGGTTGGACCAAATTAGATACGCAGTATTTT

J gene: TRBJ2-7
clone size: .
V gene: TRBV7-8
D gene: .
CDR3 protein: CASSPSRVIPLYEQYF
CDR3 DNA: TGTGCCAGCAGCCCCTCGAGAGTAATCCCCCTCTACGAGCAGTACTTC

J gene: TRBJ1-5
clone size: .
V gene: TRBV10-3
D gene: .
CDR3 protein: CAIRFNSNQPQHF
CDR3 DNA: TGTGCCATCAGGTTTAATAGCAATCAGCCCCAGCATTTT

J gene: TRBJ2-3
clone size: .
V gene: TRBV12-3/TRBV12-4
D gene: .
CDR3 protein: CASSLETRTDTQYF
CDR3 DNA: TGTGCCAGCAGTTTAGAAACCCGCACAGATACGCAGTATTTT

J gene: TRBJ2-1
clone size: .
V gene: TRBV29-1
D gene: TRBD2
CDR3 protein: CSVEGLAGTLNNEQFF
CDR3 DNA: TGCAGCGTTGAGGGACTAGCGGGTACTCTGAACAATGAGCAGTTCTTC

J gene: TRBJ2-3
clone size: few
V gene: TRBV7-9
D gene: .
CDR3 protein: CASSPRGSASTDTQYF
CDR3 DNA: TGTGCCAGCAGCCCCCGGGGGTCAGCTAGCACAGATACGCAGTATTTT

J gene: TRBJ1-2
clone size: .
V gene: TRBV7-9
D gene: .
CDR3 protein: CASSLTGRLSYTF
CDR3 DNA: TGTGCCAGCAGCTTAACCGGGAGACTTAGCTACACCTTC

J gene: TRBJ2-3
clone size: many
V gene: TRBV7-2
D gene: TRBD2
CDR3 protein: CASSPGLAGGYTQYF
CDR3 DNA: TGTGCCAGCAGTCCCGGACTAGCGGGAGGGTATACGCAGTATTTT

J gene: TRBJ1-2
clone size: .
V gene: TRBV29-1
D gene: .
CDR3 protein: CSVEDPLNRYGYTF
CDR3 DNA: TGCAGCGTTGAAGATCCACTGAACCGCTATGGCTACACCTTC

J gene: TRBJ1-2
clone size: once
V gene: TRBV2
D gene: .
CDR3 protein: CASSVTGGVLNTF
CDR3 DNA: TGTGCCAGCAGTGTGACTGGGGGGGTACTGAACACCTTC

J gene: TRBJ2-7
clone size: .
V gene: TRBV5-1
D gene: TRBD2
CDR3 protein: CASSLGDYYYEQYF
CDR3 DNA: TGCGCCAGCAGCTTGGGGGACTACTACTACGAGCAGTACTTC

J gene: TRBJ2-5
clone size: .
V gene: TRBV20-1
D gene: .
CDR3 protein: CSALGETQYF
CDR3 DNA: TGCAGTGCTCTCGGGGAGACCCAGTACTTC